The entry below describes one TCR beta chain. The data were obtained in a study of blood T cell repertoires in COVID-19. Libraries were prepared by immunoSEQ multiplex PCR; TCRdb keeps only in-frame clonotypes and omits some of them. Of approximately 70,000 clones listed, approximately 83% are singletons. Sequenced: peripheral blood. The clonotype originates from a woman aged 55-69 years with acute or convalescent COVID-19.

The CDR3 spells CSASTRGEQFF. In DNA form, the CDR3 reads TGCAGTGCGTCGACTAGGGGTGAGCAGTTCTTC. The V call is TRBV20-1, the J call TRBJ2-1, with D tentatively TRBD2 (6 bases). Germline CDR1 and CDR2: DFQATT and SNEGSKA (reference sequence). Trimming removed 6 bases at V and 9 bases at J, with 12 bases between. The CDR3 contains 11 residues.